Sequencing of this T cell receptor beta chain was carried out in a study of Graves' ophthalmopathy and Graves' hyperthyroidism. Amplification of the TCR beta CDR3 regions used RNA transcripts (as template). RT-PCR with HTBI primers came first, then second-round multiplex PCR. MiXCR was run by TCRdb on the multiplex PCR reads, yielding one entry per CDR3 protein. Of around 400,000 distinct CDR3 sequences in the sample, roughly 21% were seen once. Study results and limitations: Sensitivity of roughly 88% and specificity of nearly 82% were achieved when a 13-signature model separated ophthalmopathy from stable hyperthyroidism.

V was pared by 5 bases and J by 2 bases, with 4 bases of the junction left unmatched. Germline V gene lookup returns CDR1 DFQATT and CDR2 SNEGSKA (reference sequence). The CDR3 runs to 15 residues. This clonotype appeared many times. Its antigen is still unknown. The specimen sequenced was peripheral blood. This clonotype was obtained from a woman aged 18-30 years with stable Graves' hyperthyroidism. The gene calls are TRBV20-1 and TRBJ2-7; 15 bases match TRBD2. CDR3 residues: CSARTSGRETYEQYF. Written as DNA, the CDR3 is TGCAGTGCTCGGACTAGCGGGAGGGAAACCTACGAGCAGTACTTC.